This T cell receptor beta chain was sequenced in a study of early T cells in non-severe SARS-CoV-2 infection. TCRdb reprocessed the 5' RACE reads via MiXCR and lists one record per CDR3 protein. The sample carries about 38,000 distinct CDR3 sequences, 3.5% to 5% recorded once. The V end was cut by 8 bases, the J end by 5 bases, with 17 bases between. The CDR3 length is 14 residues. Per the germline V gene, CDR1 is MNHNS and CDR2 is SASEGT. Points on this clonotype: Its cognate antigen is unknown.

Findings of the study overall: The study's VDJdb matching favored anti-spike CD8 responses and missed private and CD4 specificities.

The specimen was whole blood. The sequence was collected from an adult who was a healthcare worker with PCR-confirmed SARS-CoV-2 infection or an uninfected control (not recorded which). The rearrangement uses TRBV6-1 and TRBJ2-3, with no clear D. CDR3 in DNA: TGTGCCAGCGGTCTCTTTTCCTCACAAGATACGCAGTATTTT. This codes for CASGLFSSQDTQYF.